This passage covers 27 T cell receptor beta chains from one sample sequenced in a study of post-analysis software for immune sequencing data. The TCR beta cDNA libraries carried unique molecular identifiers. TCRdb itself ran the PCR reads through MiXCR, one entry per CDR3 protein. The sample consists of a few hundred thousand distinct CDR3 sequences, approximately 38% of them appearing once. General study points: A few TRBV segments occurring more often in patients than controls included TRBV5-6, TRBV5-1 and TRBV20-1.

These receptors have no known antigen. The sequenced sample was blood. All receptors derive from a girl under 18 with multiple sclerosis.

CDR3 residues: CASSLAWGLGRETQYF. For the CDR3, the DNA is TGTGCCAGCAGCTTAGCCTGGGGACTAGGTAGAGAGACCCAGTACTTC. The rearrangement links TRBV7-2 to TRBJ2-5; 8 bases agree with TRBD2. Looked up from germline, CDR1 is SGHTA and CDR2 is FQGNSA. V lost 0 bases, J lost 4 bases, and 7 bases stayed unmatched. The CDR3 is 16 residues long.

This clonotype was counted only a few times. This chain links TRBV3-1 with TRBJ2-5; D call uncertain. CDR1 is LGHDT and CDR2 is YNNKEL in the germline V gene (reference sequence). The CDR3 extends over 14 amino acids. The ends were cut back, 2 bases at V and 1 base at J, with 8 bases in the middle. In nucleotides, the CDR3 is TGTGCCAGCAGCCAACCGGGCCTCCAAGAGACCCAGTACTTC. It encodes CASSQPGLQETQYF.

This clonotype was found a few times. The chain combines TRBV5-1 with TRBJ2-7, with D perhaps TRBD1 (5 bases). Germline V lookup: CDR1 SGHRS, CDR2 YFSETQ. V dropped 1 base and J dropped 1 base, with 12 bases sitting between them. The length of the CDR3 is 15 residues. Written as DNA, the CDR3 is TGCGCCAGCAGCTTGTTTCAAGGGGCATCCTACGAGCAGTACTTC. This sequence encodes CASSLFQGASYEQYF.

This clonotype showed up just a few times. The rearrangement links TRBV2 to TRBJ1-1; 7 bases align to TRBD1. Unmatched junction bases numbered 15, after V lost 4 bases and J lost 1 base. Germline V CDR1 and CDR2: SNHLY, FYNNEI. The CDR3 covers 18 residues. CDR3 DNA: TGTGCCAGCAGTGGGAGACTGTCTGCTAACAGGGGGAACACTGAAGCTTTCTTT. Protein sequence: CASSGRLSANRGNTEAFF.

CDR3 in DNA: TGCAGTGCTAGAGATCTCCCTCCTATGGATACGCAGTATTTT. Protein: CSARDLPPMDTQYF. The rearrangement joins TRBV20-1 to TRBJ2-3, with D uncertain. CDR1 is DFQATT and CDR2 is SNEGSKA in the germline V gene (reference sequence). The V end was cut by 0 bases, the J end by 6 bases, with 13 bases between. The length of the CDR3 is 14 residues.

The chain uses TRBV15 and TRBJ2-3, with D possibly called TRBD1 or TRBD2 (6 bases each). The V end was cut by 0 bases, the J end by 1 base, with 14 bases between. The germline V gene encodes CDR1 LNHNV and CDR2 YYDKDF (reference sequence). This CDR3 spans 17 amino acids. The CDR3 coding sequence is TGTGCCACCAGCAGAGATTTGGGGGGCATGGGCACAGATACGCAGTATTTT. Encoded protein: CATSRDLGGMGTDTQYF.

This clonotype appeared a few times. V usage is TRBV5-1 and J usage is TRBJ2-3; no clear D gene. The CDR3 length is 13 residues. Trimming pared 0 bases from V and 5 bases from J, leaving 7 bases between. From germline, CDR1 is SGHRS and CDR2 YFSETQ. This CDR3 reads CASSLVPQDTQYF. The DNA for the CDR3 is TGCGCCAGCAGCTTGGTGCCACAAGATACGCAGTATTTT.

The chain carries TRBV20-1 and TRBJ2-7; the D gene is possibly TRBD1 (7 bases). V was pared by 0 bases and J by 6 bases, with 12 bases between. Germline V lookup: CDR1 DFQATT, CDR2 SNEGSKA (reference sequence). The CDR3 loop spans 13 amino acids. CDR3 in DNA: TGCAGTGCTAGAGATGCCCAGGGGGGCGAGCAGTACTTC. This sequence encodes CSARDAQGGEQYF.

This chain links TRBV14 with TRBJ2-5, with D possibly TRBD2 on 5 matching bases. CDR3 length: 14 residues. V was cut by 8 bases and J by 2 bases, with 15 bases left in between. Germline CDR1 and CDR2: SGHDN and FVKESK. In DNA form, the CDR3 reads TGTGCCAGCCGCCTGAGCGGTGCACAAGAGACCCAGTACTTC. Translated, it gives CASRLSGAQETQYF.

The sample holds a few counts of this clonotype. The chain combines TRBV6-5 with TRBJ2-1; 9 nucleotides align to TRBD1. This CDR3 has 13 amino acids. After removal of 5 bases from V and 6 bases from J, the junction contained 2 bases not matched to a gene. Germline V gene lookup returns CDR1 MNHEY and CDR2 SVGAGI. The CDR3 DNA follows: TGTGCCAGCAGTATGGACAGGGGCAATGAGCAGTTCTTC. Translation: CASSMDRGNEQFF.

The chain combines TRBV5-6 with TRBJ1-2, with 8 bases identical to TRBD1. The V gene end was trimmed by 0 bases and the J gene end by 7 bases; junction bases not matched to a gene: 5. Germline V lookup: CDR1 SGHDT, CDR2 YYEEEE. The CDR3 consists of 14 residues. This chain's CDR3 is CASSLGRGLSGYTF. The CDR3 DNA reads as TGTGCCAGCAGCTTGGGCAGGGGGCTCTCTGGCTACACCTTC. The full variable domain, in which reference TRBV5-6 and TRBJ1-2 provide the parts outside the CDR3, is DAGVTQSPTHLIKTRGQQVTLRCSPKSGHDTVSWYQQALGQGPQFIFQYYEEEERQRGNFPDRFSGHQFPNYSSELNVNALLLGDSALYLCASSLGRGLSGYTFGSGTRLTVV.

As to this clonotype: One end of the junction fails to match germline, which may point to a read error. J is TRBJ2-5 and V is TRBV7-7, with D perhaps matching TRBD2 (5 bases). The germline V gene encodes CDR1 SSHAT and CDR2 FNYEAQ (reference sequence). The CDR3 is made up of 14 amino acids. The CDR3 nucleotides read TGTGCTAGCAGCTTAACGGGATCTAAAGGGACCCAGTACTTC. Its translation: CASSLTGSKGTQYF.

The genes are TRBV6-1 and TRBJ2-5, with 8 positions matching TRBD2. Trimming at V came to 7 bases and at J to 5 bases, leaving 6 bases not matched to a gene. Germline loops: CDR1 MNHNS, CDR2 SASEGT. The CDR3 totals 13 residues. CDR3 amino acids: CASTLTSAETQYF. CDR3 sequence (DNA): TGTGCCAGCACCTTGACTAGCGCGGAGACCCAGTACTTC.

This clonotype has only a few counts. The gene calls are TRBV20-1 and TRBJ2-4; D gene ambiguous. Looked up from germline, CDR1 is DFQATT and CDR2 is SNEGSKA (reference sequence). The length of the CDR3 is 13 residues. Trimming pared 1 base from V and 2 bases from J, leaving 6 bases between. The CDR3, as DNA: TGCAGTGCTAGAGCCGGCACCAAAAACATTCAGTACTTC. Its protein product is CSARAGTKNIQYF.

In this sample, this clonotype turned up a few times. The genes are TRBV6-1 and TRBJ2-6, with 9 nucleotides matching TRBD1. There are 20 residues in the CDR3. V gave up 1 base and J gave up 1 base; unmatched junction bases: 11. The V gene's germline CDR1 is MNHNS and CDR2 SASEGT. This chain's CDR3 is CASSEGWTGEFYSGANVLTF. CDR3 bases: TGTGCCAGCAGTGAAGGGTGGACAGGGGAGTTTTATTCTGGGGCCAACGTCCTGACTTTC.

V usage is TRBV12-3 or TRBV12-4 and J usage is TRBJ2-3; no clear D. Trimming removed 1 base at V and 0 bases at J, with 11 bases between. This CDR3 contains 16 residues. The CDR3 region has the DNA TGTGCCAGCAGTTTAGGTGTAGGGTCTAGCACAGATACGCAGTATTTT. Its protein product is CASSLGVGSSTDTQYF.

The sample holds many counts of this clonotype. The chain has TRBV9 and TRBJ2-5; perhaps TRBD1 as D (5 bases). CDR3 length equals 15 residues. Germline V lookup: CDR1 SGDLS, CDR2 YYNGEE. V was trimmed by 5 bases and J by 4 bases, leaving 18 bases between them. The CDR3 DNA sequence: TGTGCCAGCAGACCAGTTTCGGACAAACGAGAGACCCAGTACTTC. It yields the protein CASRPVSDKRETQYF.

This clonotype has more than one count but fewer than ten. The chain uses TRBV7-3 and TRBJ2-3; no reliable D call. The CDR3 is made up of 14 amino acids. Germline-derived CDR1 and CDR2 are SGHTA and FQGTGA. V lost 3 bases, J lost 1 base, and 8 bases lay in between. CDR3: CASSFRVGTDTQYF. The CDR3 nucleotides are TGTGCCAGCAGCTTTCGGGTTGGCACAGATACGCAGTATTTT.

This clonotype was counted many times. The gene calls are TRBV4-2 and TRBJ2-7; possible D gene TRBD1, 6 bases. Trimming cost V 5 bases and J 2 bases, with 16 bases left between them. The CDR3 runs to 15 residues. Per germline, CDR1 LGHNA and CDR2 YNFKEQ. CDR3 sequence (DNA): TGTGCCAGCAGCTCCCACTCAGGGGCGGCCTACGAGCAGTACTTC. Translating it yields CASSSHSGAAYEQYF.

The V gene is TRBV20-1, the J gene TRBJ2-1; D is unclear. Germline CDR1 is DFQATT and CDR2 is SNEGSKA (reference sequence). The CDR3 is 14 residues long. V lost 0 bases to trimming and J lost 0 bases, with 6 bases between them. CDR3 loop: CSARDNFSYNEQFF. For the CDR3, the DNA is TGCAGTGCTAGAGATAACTTCTCCTACAATGAGCAGTTCTTC.

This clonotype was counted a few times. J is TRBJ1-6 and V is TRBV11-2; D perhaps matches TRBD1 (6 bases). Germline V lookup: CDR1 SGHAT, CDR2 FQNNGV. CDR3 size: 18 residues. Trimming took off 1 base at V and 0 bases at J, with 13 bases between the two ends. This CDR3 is CASSLVWGGGSYNSPLHF. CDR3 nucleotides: TGTGCCAGCAGCTTAGTCTGGGGAGGGGGCTCCTATAATTCACCCCTCCACTTT.

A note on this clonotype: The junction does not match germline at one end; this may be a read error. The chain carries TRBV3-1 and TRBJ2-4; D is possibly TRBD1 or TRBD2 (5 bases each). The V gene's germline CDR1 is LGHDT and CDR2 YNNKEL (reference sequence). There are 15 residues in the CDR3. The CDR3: CASSPRDGTKNIRYF. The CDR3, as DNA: TGTGCCAGCAGCCCCCGGGACGGCACCAAAAACATTCGGTACTTC.

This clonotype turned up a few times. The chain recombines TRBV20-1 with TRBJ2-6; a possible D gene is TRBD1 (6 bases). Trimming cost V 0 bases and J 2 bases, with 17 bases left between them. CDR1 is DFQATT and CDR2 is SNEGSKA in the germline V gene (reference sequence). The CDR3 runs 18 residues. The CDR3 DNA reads TGCAGTGCTAGAGAGAGGGGCAGGGGAAGTCCTGGGGCCAACGTCCTGACTTTC. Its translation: CSARERGRGSPGANVLTF.

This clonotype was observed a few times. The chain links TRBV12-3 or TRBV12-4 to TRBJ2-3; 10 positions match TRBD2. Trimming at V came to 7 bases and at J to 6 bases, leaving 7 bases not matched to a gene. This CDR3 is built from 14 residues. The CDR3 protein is CASTKRGGGDTQYF. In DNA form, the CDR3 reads TGTGCCAGCACGAAGCGGGGGGGAGGGGATACGCAGTATTTT.

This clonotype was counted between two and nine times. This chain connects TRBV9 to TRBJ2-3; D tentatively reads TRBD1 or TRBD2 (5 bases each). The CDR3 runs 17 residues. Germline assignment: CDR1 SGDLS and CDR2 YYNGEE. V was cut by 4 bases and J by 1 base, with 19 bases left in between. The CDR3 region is CASSLLGERGGTDTQYF. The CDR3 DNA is TGTGCCAGCAGCCTCTTAGGGGAGAGAGGAGGCACAGATACGCAGTATTTT.

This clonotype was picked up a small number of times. This chain's CDR3 is CASNLSEKPQHF. In DNA, the CDR3 is TGTGCCAGCAACCTCTCAGAAAAGCCCCAGCATTTT. This chain links TRBV28 with TRBJ1-5; unclear D gene. The V end lost 7 bases, the J end lost 8 bases, and 12 bases lay between the germline ends. Per germline, CDR1 MDHEN and CDR2 SYDVKM. This CDR3 contains 12 residues.

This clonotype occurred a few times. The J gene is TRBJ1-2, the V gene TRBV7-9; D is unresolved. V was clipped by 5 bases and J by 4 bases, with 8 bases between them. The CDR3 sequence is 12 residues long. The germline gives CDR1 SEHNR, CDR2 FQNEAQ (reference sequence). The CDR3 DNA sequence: TGTGCCAGCAGCCCTTTGACCTATGGCTACACCTTC. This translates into CASSPLTYGYTF.